This is a list of T cell receptor beta chains from one sample in a study of cytomegalovirus exposure and HLA in healthy donors. The table came from immunoSEQ multiplex PCR; TCRdb's copy has only in-frame clones and leaves some out. This table has roughly 200,000 clones, around 82% appearing once. The specimen sequenced was PBMCs. Source of these receptors: a man between 35 and 55 years old in good health and CMV-seropositive. CDR3s include the opening cysteine and the closing phenylalanine or tryptophan. A D gene is named only where the DNA matches it firmly. The size entry is marked missing in some rows and otherwise reads once, few, many or a size class.

.	TRBJ2-1	TRBV6-1	TRBD1	CASSEAGDRGVF	TGTGCCAGCAGTGAAGCGGGGGACAGGGGGGTCTTC
.	TRBJ2-4	TRBV25-1	TRBD1	CASSVTGVGKNIQYF	TGTGCCAGCAGTGTTACAGGGGTTGGCAAAAACATTCAGTACTTC
.	TRBJ2-7	TRBV19	.	CASSLAVNYEQYF	TGTGCCAGTAGCCTGGCGGTAAACTACGAGCAGTACTTC
.	TRBJ1-5	TRBV6-7	TRBD1	CASSYWDRVYLQPQHF	TGTGCCAGCAGTTACTGGGACAGGGTGTACCTTCAGCCCCAGCATTTT
.	TRBJ2-2	TRBV2	TRBD1	CASSDPSGGSNTGELFF	TGTGCCAGCAGTGATCCTTCAGGGGGTTCGAACACCGGGGAGCTGTTTTTT
few	TRBJ2-7	TRBV18	TRBD1	CASSRDRVVWEQYF	TGTGCCAGCTCACGGGACAGGGTTGTGTGGGAGCAGTACTTC
.	TRBJ2-6	TRBV5-4	.	CASSGQSPGANVLTF	TGTGCCAGCAGCGGACAGTCCCCTGGGGCCAACGTCCTGACTTTC
.	TRBJ1-1	TRBV15	.	CATSSSHIYQNTEAFF	TGTGCCACCAGCAGTAGCCACATATACCAGAACACTGAAGCTTTCTTT
.	TRBJ2-5	TRBV28	.	CASSHRAYPLSEQYF	TGTGCCAGCAGCCACAGGGCATACCCCCTCAGTGAGCAGTACTTC
.	TRBJ2-3	TRBV5-1	.	CASSLDGDGTDTQYF	TGCGCCAGCAGCTTGGATGGCGACGGGACAGATACGCAGTATTTT
.	TRBJ1-1	TRBV6-4	TRBD1	CASRRDRGTEAFF	TGTGCCAGCAGGCGGGACAGGGGGACTGAAGCTTTCTTT
.	TRBJ2-7	TRBV7-9	.	CATGREAYEQYF	TGTGCCACGGGCCGGGAAGCCTACGAGCAGTACTTC
few	TRBJ2-7	TRBV27	.	CASSGSGSYEQYF	TGTGCCAGCAGCGGGAGCGGATCCTACGAGCAGTACTTC
.	TRBJ2-1	TRBV7-2	TRBD2	CASSTPSGYGVF	TGTGCCAGCAGCACCCCTAGCGGGTACGGGGTCTTC
.	TRBJ2-7	TRBV5-3	.	CARSLEFLRVYEQYF	TGTGCCAGAAGCTTGGAGTTTTTGAGAGTATACGAGCAGTACTTC
.	TRBJ1-2	TRBV7-9	.	CASSSEPTGYTF	TGTGCCAGCAGCTCAGAACCGACAGGCTACACCTTC
.	TRBJ1-4	TRBV7-9	.	CASLGGTNEKLFF	TGTGCCAGTCTGGGCGGGACTAATGAAAAACTGTTTTTT
.	TRBJ2-2	TRBV18	.	CASSSLAGELFF	TGTGCCAGCTCCTCTCTTGCCGGGGAGCTGTTTTTT
.	TRBJ2-4	TRBV2	.	CASVRGLGNIQYF	TGTGCCAGCGTGCGGGGGCTGGGAAACATTCAGTACTTC
.	TRBJ2-7	TRBV7-8	.	CASSLRGFTYEQYF	TGTGCCAGCAGCCTTCGAGGCTTTACCTACGAGCAGTACTTC
.	TRBJ2-7	TRBV6-1	.	CASGDSYEQYF	TGTGCCAGCGGCGACAGCTACGAGCAGTACTTC
few	TRBJ1-2	TRBV7-9	TRBD1	CASSYPDRGETF	TGTGCCAGCAGCTACCCGGACAGGGGAGAAACCTTC
.	TRBJ2-3	TRBV5-6	.	CASLKVGWGADTQYF	TGTGCCAGCTTAAAAGTTGGGTGGGGCGCAGATACGCAGTATTTT
.	TRBJ1-2	TRBV11-2	TRBD1	CASSQGAGYGYTF	TGTGCCAGCAGCCAGGGGGCAGGGTATGGCTACACCTTC
.	TRBJ2-1	TRBV7-7	TRBD2	CASSRLAGGGEQFF	TGTGCTAGCAGCCGACTAGCGGGGGGGGGTGAGCAGTTCTTC
.	TRBJ2-1	TRBV10-1	TRBD2	CASGHNSGSYNEQFF	TGCGCCAGCGGCCATAATAGCGGGTCTTACAATGAGCAGTTCTTC
once	TRBJ2-1	TRBV7-7	.	CASSLAASGEQFF	TGTGCTAGCAGCTTAGCAGCCAGCGGTGAGCAGTTCTTC
.	TRBJ1-1	TRBV7-9	.	CASSLAQQGSRMNTEAFF	TGTGCCAGCAGCTTAGCTCAACAGGGTAGTCGAATGAACACTGAAGCTTTCTTT
few	TRBJ2-6	TRBV11-2	TRBD1	CASPSRGGESGANVLTF	TGTGCCAGCCCGTCGAGAGGGGGCGAATCAGGGGCCAACGTCCTGACTTTC
.	TRBJ2-7	TRBV5-1	TRBD1	CASSSDRAYEQYF	TGCGCCAGCAGCTCGGACAGGGCCTACGAGCAGTACTTC
once	TRBJ1-1	TRBV12-5	TRBD1	CASGLVGQGGSMNTEAFF	TGTGCTAGTGGTTTGGTTGGACAGGGGGGCTCCATGAACACTGAAGCTTTCTTT
.	TRBJ2-3	TRBV7-6	.	CASSLGAGTSTDTQYF	TGTGCCAGCAGCTTAGGAGCGGGTACTAGCACAGATACGCAGTATTTT